This entry features one T cell receptor (beta chain) sequence. The TRB libraries of cDNA were built by UMI-labeled 5' RACE. Each CDR3 protein gets one entry in TCRdb, which reprocessed the 5' RACE reads and gives no DNA. In all, the sample yields approximately 38,000 distinct CDR3 sequences. This entry is derived from a study of CXCR3-negative and CXCR3-positive naive CD8 T cells. Germline assignment: CDR1 MDHEN and CDR2 SYDVKM. The CDR3 has 13 residues. Sequenced sample: memory CD8+ T cells from blood. This clonotype originated in a human donor in good health. Some clones in this sample may be carry-over from other donors' samples. This chain uses TRBV28 with TRBJ2-3; TCRdb designates TRBD1, a call that cannot be tested without DNA. The CDR3 region is CASSPTGVDTQYF. The variable domain in full, with the rest retrieved from reference TRBV28 and TRBJ2-3, is DVKVTQSSRYLVKRTGEKVFLECVQDMDHENMFWYRQDPGLGLRLIYFSYDVKMKEKGDIPEGYSVSREKKERFSLILESASTNQTSMYLCASSPTGVDTQYFGPGTRLTVL.